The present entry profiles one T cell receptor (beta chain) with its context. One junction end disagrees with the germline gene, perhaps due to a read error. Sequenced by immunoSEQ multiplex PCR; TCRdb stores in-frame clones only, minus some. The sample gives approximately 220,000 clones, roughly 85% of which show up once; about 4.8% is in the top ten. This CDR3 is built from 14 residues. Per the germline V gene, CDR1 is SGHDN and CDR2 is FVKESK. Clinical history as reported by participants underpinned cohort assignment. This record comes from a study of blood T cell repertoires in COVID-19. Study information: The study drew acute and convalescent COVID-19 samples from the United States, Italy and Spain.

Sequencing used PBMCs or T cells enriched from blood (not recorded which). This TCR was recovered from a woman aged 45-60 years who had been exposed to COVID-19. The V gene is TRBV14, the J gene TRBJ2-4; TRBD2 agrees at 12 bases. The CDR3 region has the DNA TGTGCCAGCAGCCAAGTGAGACTAGCGGGGGTCCCCAACTTC. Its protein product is CASSQVRLAGVPNF.